This T cell receptor beta chain was captured by sequencing in a study of T cell responses to AZD1222 COVID-19 vaccine. This table comes from immunoSEQ multiplex PCR, and its TCRdb copy is limited to in-frame clones, with some not included. The sample has about 88,000 clones; 90% are singletons. CDR3 size: 15 residues. Germline V gene sequence: CDR1 ENHRY, CDR2 SYGVKD. V trimming: 2 bases; J trimming: 4 bases; junction bases outside the gene matches: 6. Whole-study findings and limits: Nearly half of spike-specific TCRs reportedly target variant regions that are unmutated in the B.1.351 and B.1.1.7 variants. Just six people given AZD1222 tested seropositive at baseline. With two AZD1222 doses given, Spike-specific TCR breadth and depth both rose.

Pooling was applied to second doses at about 4 or about 12 weeks. As regards this clone: What it binds is not known.

The chain uses TRBV10-3 and TRBJ2-3; 7 bases align to TRBD1. Material: peripheral blood, obtained 28 days after the second AZD1222 dose. This TCR was recovered from an adult who received the AZD1222 COVID-19 vaccine. DNA for the CDR3: TGTGCCATCAGTGAGAACAGGGGAATTGCAGATACGCAGTATTTT. This encodes CAISENRGIADTQYF.